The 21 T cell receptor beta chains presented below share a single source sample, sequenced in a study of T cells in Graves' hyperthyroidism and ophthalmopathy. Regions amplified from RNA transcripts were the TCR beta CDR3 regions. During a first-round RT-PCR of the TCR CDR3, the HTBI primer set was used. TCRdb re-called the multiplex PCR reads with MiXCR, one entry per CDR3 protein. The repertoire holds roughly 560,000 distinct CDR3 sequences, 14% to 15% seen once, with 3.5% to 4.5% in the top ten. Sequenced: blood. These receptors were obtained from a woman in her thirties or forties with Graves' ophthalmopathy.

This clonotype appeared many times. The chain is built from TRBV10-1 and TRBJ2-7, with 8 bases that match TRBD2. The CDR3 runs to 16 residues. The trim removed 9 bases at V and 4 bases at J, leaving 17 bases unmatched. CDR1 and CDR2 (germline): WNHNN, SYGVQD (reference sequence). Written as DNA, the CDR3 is TGCGCCAGTCCGGGACTAGACGACATAGCACGGTACGAGCAGTACTTC. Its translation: CASPGLDDIARYEQYF.

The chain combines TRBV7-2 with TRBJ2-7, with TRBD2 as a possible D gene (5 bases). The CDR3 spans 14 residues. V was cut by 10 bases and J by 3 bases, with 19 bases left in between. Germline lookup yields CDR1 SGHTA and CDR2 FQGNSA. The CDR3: CATNAARSGYEQYF. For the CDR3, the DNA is TGTGCCACTAATGCGGCTAGAAGCGGCTACGAGCAGTACTTC. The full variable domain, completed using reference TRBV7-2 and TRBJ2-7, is GAGVSQSPSNKVTEKGKDVELRCDPISGHTALYWYRQSLGQGLEFLIYFQGNSAPDKSGLPSDRFSAERTGGSVSTLTIQRTQQEDSAVYLCATNAARSGYEQYFGPGTRLTVT.

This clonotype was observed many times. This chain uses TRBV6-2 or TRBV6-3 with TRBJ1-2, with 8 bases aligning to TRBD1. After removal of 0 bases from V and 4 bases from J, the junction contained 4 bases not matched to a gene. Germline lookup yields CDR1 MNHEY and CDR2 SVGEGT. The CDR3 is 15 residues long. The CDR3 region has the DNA TGTGCCAGCAGTTACTCAGGACAGGGAATCTATGGCTACACCTTC. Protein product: CASSYSGQGIYGYTF.

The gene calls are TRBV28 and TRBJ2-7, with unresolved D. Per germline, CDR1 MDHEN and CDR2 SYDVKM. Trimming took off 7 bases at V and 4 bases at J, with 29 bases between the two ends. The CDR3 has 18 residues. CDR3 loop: CASMGASSSRAVSYEQYF. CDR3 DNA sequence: TGTGCCAGCATGGGTGCTTCCTCGTCCCGAGCCGTTTCATACGAGCAGTACTTC. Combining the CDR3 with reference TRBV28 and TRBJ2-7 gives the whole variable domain DVKVTQSSRYLVKRTGEKVFLECVQDMDHENMFWYRQDPGLGLRLIYFSYDVKMKEKGDIPEGYSVSREKKERFSLILESASTNQTSMYLCASMGASSSRAVSYEQYFGPGTRLTVT.

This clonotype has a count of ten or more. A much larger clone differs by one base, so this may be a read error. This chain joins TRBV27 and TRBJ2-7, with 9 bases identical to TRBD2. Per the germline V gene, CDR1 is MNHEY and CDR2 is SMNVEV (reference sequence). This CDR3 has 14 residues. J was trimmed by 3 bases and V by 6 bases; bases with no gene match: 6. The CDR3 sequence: CASSISGSFYEQYF. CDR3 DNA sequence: TGTGCCAGCAGCATTAGCGGGAGCTTCTACGAGCAGTACTTC.

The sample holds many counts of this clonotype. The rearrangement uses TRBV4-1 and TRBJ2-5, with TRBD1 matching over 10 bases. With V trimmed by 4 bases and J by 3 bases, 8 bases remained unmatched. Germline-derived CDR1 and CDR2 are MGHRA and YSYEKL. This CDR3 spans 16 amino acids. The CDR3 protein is CASSLTGTGEKETQYF. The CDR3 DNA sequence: TGCGCCAGCAGCCTCACCGGGACAGGGGAGAAAGAGACCCAGTACTTC.

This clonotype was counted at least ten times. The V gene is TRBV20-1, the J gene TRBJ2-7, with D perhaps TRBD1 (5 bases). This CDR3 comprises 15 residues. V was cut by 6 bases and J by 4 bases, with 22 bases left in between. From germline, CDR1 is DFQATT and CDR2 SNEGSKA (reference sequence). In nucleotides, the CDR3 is TGCAGTGCCAACAGTCTCCAGGGCAGCCTATACGAGCAGTACTTC. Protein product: CSANSLQGSLYEQYF.

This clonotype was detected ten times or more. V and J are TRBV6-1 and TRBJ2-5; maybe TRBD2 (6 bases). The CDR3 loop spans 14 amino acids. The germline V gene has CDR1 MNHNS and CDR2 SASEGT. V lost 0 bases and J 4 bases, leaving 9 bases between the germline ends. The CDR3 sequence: CASSEARAGETQYF. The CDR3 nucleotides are TGTGCCAGCAGTGAAGCAAGAGCGGGAGAGACCCAGTACTTC.

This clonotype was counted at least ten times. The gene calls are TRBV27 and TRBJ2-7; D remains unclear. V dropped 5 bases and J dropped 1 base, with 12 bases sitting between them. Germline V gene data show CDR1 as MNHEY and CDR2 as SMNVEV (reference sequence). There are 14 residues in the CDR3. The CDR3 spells CASSPRPESYEQYF. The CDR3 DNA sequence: TGTGCCAGCAGTCCTCGACCCGAATCCTACGAGCAGTACTTC.

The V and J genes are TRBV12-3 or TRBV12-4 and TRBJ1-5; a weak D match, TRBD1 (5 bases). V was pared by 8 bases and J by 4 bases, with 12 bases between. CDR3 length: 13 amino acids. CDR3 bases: TGTGCCAGCGGTGACAGTAGAAATCAGCCCCAGCATTTT. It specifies CASGDSRNQPQHF.

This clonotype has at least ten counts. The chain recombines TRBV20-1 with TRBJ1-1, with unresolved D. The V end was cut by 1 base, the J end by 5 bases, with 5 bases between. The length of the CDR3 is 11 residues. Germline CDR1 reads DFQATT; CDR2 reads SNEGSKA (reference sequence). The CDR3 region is CSARGGTEAFF. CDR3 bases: TGCAGTGCTAGAGGGGGAACTGAAGCTTTCTTT.

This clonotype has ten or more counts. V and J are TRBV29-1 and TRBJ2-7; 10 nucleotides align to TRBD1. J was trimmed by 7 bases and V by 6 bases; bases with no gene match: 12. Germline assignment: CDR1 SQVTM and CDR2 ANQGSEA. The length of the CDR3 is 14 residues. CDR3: CSVNSGTGVMEQYF. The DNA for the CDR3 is TGCAGCGTCAATTCGGGGACAGGGGTCATGGAGCAGTACTTC.

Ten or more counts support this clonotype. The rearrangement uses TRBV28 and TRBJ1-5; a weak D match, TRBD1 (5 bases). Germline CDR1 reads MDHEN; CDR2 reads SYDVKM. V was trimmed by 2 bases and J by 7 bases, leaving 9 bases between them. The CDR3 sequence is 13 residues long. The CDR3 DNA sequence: TGTGCCAGCAGTTTAGCAGGGTTCCAGCCCCAGCATTTT. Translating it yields CASSLAGFQPQHF.

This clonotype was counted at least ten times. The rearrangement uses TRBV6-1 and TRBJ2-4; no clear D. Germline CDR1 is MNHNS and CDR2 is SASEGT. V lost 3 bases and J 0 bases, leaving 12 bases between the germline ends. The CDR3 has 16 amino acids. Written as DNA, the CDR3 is TGTGCCAGCAGTGAGGTCCTGTATGGAGCCAAAAACATTCAGTACTTC. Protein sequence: CASSEVLYGAKNIQYF.

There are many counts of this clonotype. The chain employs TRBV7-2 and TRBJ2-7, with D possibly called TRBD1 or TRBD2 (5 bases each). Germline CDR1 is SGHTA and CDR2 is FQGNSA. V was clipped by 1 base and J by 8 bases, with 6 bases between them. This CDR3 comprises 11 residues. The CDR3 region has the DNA TGTGCCAGCAGCTTAGGGGGACAGCAGTACTTC. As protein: CASSLGGQQYF.

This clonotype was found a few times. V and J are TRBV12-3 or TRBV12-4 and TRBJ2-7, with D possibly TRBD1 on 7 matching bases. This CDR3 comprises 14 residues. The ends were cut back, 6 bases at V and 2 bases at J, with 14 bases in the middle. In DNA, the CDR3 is TGTGCCAGCAGAGGGGCGGGACAGCCCTACGAGCAGTACTTC. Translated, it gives CASRGAGQPYEQYF.

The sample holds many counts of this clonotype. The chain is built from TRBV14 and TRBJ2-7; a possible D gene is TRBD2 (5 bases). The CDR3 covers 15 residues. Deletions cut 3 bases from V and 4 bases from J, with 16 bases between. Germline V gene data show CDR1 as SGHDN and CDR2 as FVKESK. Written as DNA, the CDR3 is TGTGCCAGCAGCCAGGGGAGCGCGTGGGAATACGAGCAGTACTTC. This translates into CASSQGSAWEYEQYF.

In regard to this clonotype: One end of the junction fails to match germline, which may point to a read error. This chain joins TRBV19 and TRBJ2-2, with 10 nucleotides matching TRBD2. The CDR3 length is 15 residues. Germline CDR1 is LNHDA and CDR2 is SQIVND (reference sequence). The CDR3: CAGSGTSADTGELFF. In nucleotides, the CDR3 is TGTGCCGGTAGTGGGACTAGCGCTGACACCGGGGAGCTGTTTTTT.

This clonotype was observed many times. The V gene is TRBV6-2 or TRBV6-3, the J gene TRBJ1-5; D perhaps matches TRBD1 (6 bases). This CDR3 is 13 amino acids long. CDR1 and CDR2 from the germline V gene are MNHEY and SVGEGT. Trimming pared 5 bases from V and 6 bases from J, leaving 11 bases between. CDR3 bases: TGTGCCAGCAGTAAACAGGGTAGTCAGCCCCAGCATTTT. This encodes CASSKQGSQPQHF.

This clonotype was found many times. The CDR3: CSAQDSSSYNSPLHF. The DNA of the CDR3 is TGCAGTGCGCAAGACTCCAGCTCCTATAATTCACCCCTCCACTTT. The chain uses TRBV20-1 and TRBJ1-6; D remains unclear. Trimming stripped 6 bases from V and 0 bases from J, with 12 bases between. The CDR3 has 15 residues. Germline values: CDR1 DFQATT, CDR2 SNEGSKA (reference sequence).

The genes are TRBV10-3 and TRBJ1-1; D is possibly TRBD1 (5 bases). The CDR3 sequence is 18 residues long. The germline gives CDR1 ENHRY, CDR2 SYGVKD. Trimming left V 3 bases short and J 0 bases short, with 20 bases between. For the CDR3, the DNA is TGTGCCATCAGTGAAAAGACAGCTTGGATAAACCTGAACACTGAAGCTTTCTTT. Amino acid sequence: CAISEKTAWINLNTEAFF.